This TCR beta chain was sequenced during a study of cytomegalovirus exposure and HLA in healthy donors. In the study overall: Findings of an earlier analysis included about 100 million unique TCR beta sequences from about 180 million T cells. Most donors, around 81% of a few hundred genotyped, fell in the Caucasian-associated ancestry cluster.

Study results and limitations: Sequencing likely generated an artifact that appeared as a cluster of highly shared sequence variants. The study assumed roughly uniform donor sequencing depth for presence/absence analyses.

CDR3 size: 14 residues. The V gene's germline CDR1 is MDHEN and CDR2 SYDVKM. The ends lost 5 bases at V and 3 bases at J; junction bases unmatched: 3. The PCR ran on 60 Vbeta and 13 Jbeta primers. TCRdb keeps only in-frame clones here, not all; method: immunoSEQ multiplex PCR. There are about 120,000 clones in the sample; around 81% occur only once, and 3.9% lies in the top ten. Turning to this clone: Its antigen is as yet unknown.

The V call is TRBV28, the J call TRBJ2-3; TRBD2 matches at 9 bases. The clonotype was recovered from a woman aged 30 to 39 in good health and CMV-seronegative. The sequencing input was PBMCs. The CDR3 spells CASSTSGRTDTQYF. CDR3 DNA sequence: TGTGCCAGCAGTACGAGCGGGAGGACAGATACGCAGTATTTT.